This TCR beta chain was found in a study of shared clonotypes between healthy human individuals. The data were produced by immunoSEQ multiplex PCR, yet TCRdb's version contains in-frame clones alone and is incomplete. Found here are 700,000 to 950,000 clones, about 97% of them singletons; the top ten hold about 0.25%. As to this clone: Antigen specificity is unknown.

CD45RO negativity and positive selection for CCR7 defined naive CD8 cells, a population that excluded terminally differentiated effector memory CD45RA+ cells. Study conclusions and caveats: Richness estimates generally favored naive over memory subsets. Sorted-subset sequencing was shown by rarefaction to be incomplete despite large depth.

This sequence was found in a man under 40 in good health. Sequences were obtained from naive CD8+ T cells sorted from blood.

CDR3 nucleotide sequence: TGCGCCAGCAGCCGGGACGATTACACCGGGGAGCTGTTTTTT. It yields the protein CASSRDDYTGELFF. The chain uses TRBV5-1 and TRBJ2-2; D tentatively fits TRBD1 or TRBD2 (5 bases each). The CDR3 extends over 14 amino acids. Germline V gene sequence: CDR1 SGHRS, CDR2 YFSETQ. V was clipped by 4 bases and J by 3 bases, with 10 bases between them.